These T cell receptor beta chains were read from a single sample in a study of CD8 T cells in Susac syndrome. TCRdb reanalysed the immunoSEQ multiplex PCR reads using MiXCR and keeps one entry per CDR3 protein. The sample lists about 94,000 distinct CDR3 sequences, just under 95% occurring once. The sample comprised CD4+ T cells from PBMCs. These TCRs come from a human donor with Susac syndrome. CDR3s include the opening cysteine and the closing phenylalanine or tryptophan. A D gene is named only where the DNA matches it firmly. Rows may omit the clone size; those that give it use once, few, many or a size class.

J: TRBJ1-1
size: -
V: TRBV4-3
D: -
length: 14
CDR3: CASSQDTGRPEAFF
DNA: TGCGCCAGCAGCCAAGATACAGGGCGCCCTGAAGCTTTCTTT

J: TRBJ2-3
size: -
V: TRBV16
D: -
length: 13
CDR3: CASSQSQTDTQYF
DNA: TGTGCCAGCAGCCAATCGCAAACAGATACGCAGTATTTT

J: TRBJ1-1
size: -
V: TRBV30
D: -
length: 12
CDR3: CAWGPGFAEAFF
DNA: TGTGCCTGGGGACCGGGATTCGCTGAAGCTTTCTTT

J: TRBJ1-2
size: -
V: TRBV30
D: -
length: 11
CDR3: CAWNGGDGYTF
DNA: TGTGCCTGGAATGGGGGAGATGGCTACACCTTC

J: TRBJ2-5
size: -
V: TRBV15
D: TRBD2
length: 16
CDR3: CATSRVTSGGSETQYF
DNA: TGTGCCACCAGCAGAGTGACTAGCGGGGGCTCGGAGACCCAGTACTTC

J: TRBJ2-2
size: -
V: TRBV12-3/TRBV12-4
D: -
length: 14
CDR3: CASSYDRNTGELFF
DNA: TGTGCCAGCAGCTACGACAGAAACACCGGGGAGCTGTTTTTT

J: TRBJ1-1
size: once
V: TRBV3-1
D: TRBD1
length: 13
CDR3: CASSRGGQTEAFF
DNA: TGTGCCAGCAGCCGAGGGGGCCAGACTGAAGCTTTCTTT

J: TRBJ1-1
size: -
V: TRBV29-1
D: -
length: 13
CDR3: CSDRDFGGTEAFF
DNA: TGCAGCGACAGGGACTTTGGGGGCACTGAAGCTTTCTTT

J: TRBJ2-3
size: -
V: TRBV9
D: -
length: 14
CDR3: CASSVLTRGDTQYF
DNA: TGTGCCAGCAGCGTCCTTACTAGGGGGGATACGCAGTATTTT

J: TRBJ1-3
size: few
V: TRBV7-2
D: TRBD1
length: 19
CDR3: CASSSVWDRGFSGGNTIYF
DNA: TGTGCCAGCAGCTCCGTTTGGGACAGGGGGTTCTCGGGCGGAAACACCATATATTTT

J: TRBJ2-6
size: -
V: TRBV5-1
D: -
length: 16
CDR3: CASSIYSNSGANVLTF
DNA: TGCGCCAGCAGCATCTACAGTAACTCTGGGGCCAACGTCCTGACTTTC

J: TRBJ2-1
size: -
V: TRBV2
D: TRBD1
length: 15
CDR3: CASSERTGGNNEQFF
DNA: TGTGCCAGCAGTGAAAGGACAGGGGGGAACAATGAGCAGTTCTTC

J: TRBJ1-4
size: -
V: TRBV5-1
D: -
length: 16
CDR3: CASSLGGGSTNEKLFF
DNA: TGCGCCAGCAGCTTGGGTGGAGGTTCAACTAATGAAAAACTGTTTTTT

J: TRBJ2-1
size: once
V: TRBV20-1
D: TRBD2
length: 14
CDR3: CSARASGGAWEQFF
DNA: TGCAGTGCTAGAGCAAGCGGGGGGGCCTGGGAGCAGTTCTTC

J: TRBJ2-5
size: -
V: TRBV7-2
D: -
length: 13
CDR3: CASSRDRRETQYF
DNA: TGTGCCAGCAGCCGGGACCGAAGAGAGACCCAGTACTTC

J: TRBJ2-2
size: -
V: TRBV11-2
D: TRBD1
length: 15
CDR3: CASSRDSRNTGELFF
DNA: TGTGCCAGCAGCCGGGACAGCCGGAACACCGGGGAGCTGTTTTTT

J: TRBJ1-1
size: -
V: TRBV29-1
D: -
length: 13
CDR3: CSVEQGLNTEAFF
DNA: TGCAGCGTAGAACAGGGATTGAACACTGAAGCTTTCTTT

J: TRBJ2-7
size: -
V: TRBV29-1
D: -
length: 14
CDR3: CSVVPRQASYEQYF
DNA: TGCAGCGTTGTCCCGAGACAGGCCTCCTACGAGCAGTACTTC

J: TRBJ2-5
size: -
V: TRBV4-3
D: -
length: 15
CDR3: CASSRQRGNQETQYF
DNA: TGCGCCAGCAGCCGCCAACGGGGAAATCAAGAGACCCAGTACTTC

J: TRBJ1-6
size: -
V: TRBV28
D: TRBD1
length: 16
CDR3: CASSLLIGTGGSPLHF
DNA: TGTGCCAGCAGTTTATTGATCGGGACAGGGGGCTCACCCCTCCACTTT

J: TRBJ2-5
size: -
V: TRBV6-5
D: -
length: 15
CDR3: CASSWTSTPGETQYF
DNA: TGTGCCAGCAGTTGGACGTCCACTCCAGGGGAGACCCAGTACTTC

J: TRBJ2-3
size: -
V: TRBV29-1
D: -
length: 14
CDR3: CSTGQLAGTDTQYF
DNA: TGCAGCACCGGACAGCTGGCAGGGACAGATACGCAGTATTTT

J: TRBJ1-1
size: -
V: TRBV27
D: -
length: 14
CDR3: CASTKQRENTEAFF
DNA: TGTGCCAGCACGAAACAGCGCGAGAACACTGAAGCTTTCTTT

J: TRBJ1-6
size: -
V: TRBV30
D: -
length: 12
CDR3: CAFAGGNSPLHF
DNA: TGTGCCTTCGCGGGCGGGAATTCACCCCTCCACTTT

J: TRBJ2-5
size: -
V: TRBV5-1
D: -
length: 13
CDR3: CASSSHYQETQYF
DNA: TGCGCCAGCAGCTCACACTATCAAGAGACCCAGTACTTC

J: TRBJ2-3
size: -
V: TRBV28
D: -
length: 15
CDR3: CASSLSGVGTDTQYF
DNA: TGTGCCAGCAGTTTATCCGGGGTTGGCACAGATACGCAGTATTTT

J: TRBJ1-2
size: -
V: TRBV11-1
D: -
length: 14
CDR3: CASSLNLRGFGYTF
DNA: TGTGCCAGCAGCTTAAACCTGAGGGGCTTTGGCTACACCTTC

J: TRBJ2-7
size: -
V: TRBV27
D: -
length: 15
CDR3: CASSLRPEGYYEQYF
DNA: TGTGCCAGCAGTTTAAGGCCTGAGGGATACTACGAGCAGTACTTC

J: TRBJ2-6
size: -
V: TRBV13
D: -
length: 12
CDR3: CASSWEDNVLTF
DNA: TGTGCCAGCAGCTGGGAGGACAACGTCCTGACTTTC

J: TRBJ2-5
size: -
V: TRBV29-1
D: TRBD2
length: 14
CDR3: CSVDIAGVQETQYF
DNA: TGCAGCGTCGATATCGCGGGGGTTCAAGAGACCCAGTACTTC

J: TRBJ1-1
size: once
V: TRBV6-5
D: -
length: 13
CDR3: CASTFNRGTEAFF
DNA: TGTGCCAGCACTTTCAATCGGGGAACTGAAGCTTTCTTT

J: TRBJ2-3
size: -
V: TRBV5-1
D: -
length: 17
CDR3: CASSSSRAIRITDTQYF
DNA: TGCGCCAGCAGCTCCTCTAGGGCCATTAGGATTACAGATACGCAGTATTTT

J: TRBJ2-7
size: -
V: TRBV7-9
D: -
length: 14
CDR3: CASSPKDPLYEQYF
DNA: TGTGCCAGCAGCCCGAAGGATCCCCTCTACGAGCAGTACTTC

J: TRBJ2-2
size: -
V: TRBV27
D: -
length: 13
CDR3: CASSPSNTGELFF
DNA: TGTGCCAGCAGTCCGTCGAACACCGGGGAGCTGTTTTTT

J: TRBJ2-2
size: -
V: TRBV18
D: -
length: 15
CDR3: CASSPPTGLTGELFF
DNA: TGTGCCAGCTCACCCCCGACAGGACTCACCGGGGAGCTGTTTTTT

J: TRBJ2-3
size: -
V: TRBV9
D: -
length: 14
CDR3: CASSVAPSTDTQYF
DNA: TGTGCCAGCAGCGTAGCCCCGAGCACAGATACGCAGTATTTT

J: TRBJ1-2
size: -
V: TRBV3-1
D: -
length: 13
CDR3: CASSNTWPDGYTF
DNA: TGTGCCAGCAGCAACACATGGCCAGATGGCTACACCTTC

J: TRBJ1-6
size: -
V: TRBV29-1
D: -
length: 13
CDR3: CSVGDERESPLHF
DNA: TGCAGCGTTGGAGATGAGCGGGAATCACCCCTCCACTTT

J: TRBJ1-6
size: once
V: TRBV30
D: -
length: 11
CDR3: CAWSVQSPLHF
DNA: TGTGCCTGGAGTGTACAATCACCCCTCCACTTT

J: TRBJ2-6
size: -
V: TRBV20-1
D: -
length: 16
CDR3: CSARKRGGGGANVLTF
DNA: TGCAGTGCTAGAAAGAGAGGGGGAGGTGGGGCCAACGTCCTGACTTTC

J: TRBJ1-2
size: -
V: TRBV20-1
D: -
length: 12
CDR3: CSASDGAMRYTF
DNA: TGCAGTGCTAGTGATGGGGCTATGCGGTACACCTTC

J: TRBJ2-7
size: -
V: TRBV9
D: -
length: 14
CDR3: CASSVSGRSYEQYF
DNA: TGTGCCAGCAGCGTTTCGGGGCGGTCCTACGAGCAGTACTTC

J: TRBJ1-1
size: few
V: TRBV12-5
D: -
length: 14
CDR3: CASGPSGLNTEAFF
DNA: TGTGCTAGTGGTCCATCTGGGCTGAACACTGAAGCTTTCTTT

J: TRBJ2-7
size: -
V: TRBV5-1
D: TRBD1
length: 14
CDR3: CASSLRQGSYEQYF
DNA: TGCGCCAGCAGCCTACGACAGGGCTCCTACGAGCAGTACTTC

J: TRBJ2-4
size: -
V: TRBV20-1
D: -
length: 15
CDR3: CSAREEGAPKNIQYF
DNA: TGCAGTGCTAGAGAGGAGGGGGCGCCTAAAAACATTCAGTACTTC

J: TRBJ2-2
size: once
V: TRBV9
D: TRBD2
length: 16
CDR3: CASSSIAGRGTGELFF
DNA: TGTGCCAGCAGCTCTATAGCGGGGCGGGGCACCGGGGAGCTGTTTTTT

J: TRBJ1-6
size: -
V: TRBV30
D: TRBD1
length: 14
CDR3: CAWRSDRGNSPLHF
DNA: TGTGCCTGGAGGTCAGACAGGGGGAATTCACCCCTCCACTTT

J: TRBJ2-2
size: -
V: TRBV6-5
D: TRBD2
length: 18
CDR3: CASSYSIGLAGDTGELFF
DNA: TGTGCCAGCAGTTACTCGATTGGACTAGCGGGGGATACCGGGGAGCTGTTTTTT

J: TRBJ2-2
size: few
V: TRBV27
D: -
length: 16
CDR3: CASSPHGRLPTGELFF
DNA: TGTGCCAGCAGTCCCCACGGACGGTTACCCACCGGGGAGCTGTTTTTT

J: TRBJ1-2
size: few
V: TRBV6-1
D: -
length: 12
CDR3: CASSELGGGYTF
DNA: TGTGCCAGCAGTGAGCTGGGAGGTGGCTACACCTTC

J: TRBJ1-2
size: -
V: TRBV2
D: TRBD1
length: 13
CDR3: CASRVGGPNGYTF
DNA: TGTGCCAGCAGGGTAGGGGGCCCGAATGGCTACACCTTC

J: TRBJ2-7
size: -
V: TRBV6-6
D: TRBD2
length: 14
CDR3: CASSPLTSVYEQYF
DNA: TGTGCCAGCAGTCCCCTTACTAGCGTCTACGAGCAGTACTTC

J: TRBJ2-1
size: -
V: TRBV29-1
D: -
length: 14
CDR3: CSFLGTPTYNEQFF
DNA: TGCAGCTTTCTCGGTACCCCGACCTACAATGAGCAGTTCTTC

J: TRBJ2-2
size: -
V: TRBV5-1
D: -
length: 14
CDR3: CASSLAQTTGELFF
DNA: TGCGCCAGCAGCTTGGCACAGACCACCGGGGAGCTGTTTTTT

J: TRBJ2-1
size: once
V: TRBV20-1
D: TRBD2
length: 15
CDR3: CSARERLAGYNEQFF
DNA: TGCAGTGCTAGAGAAAGACTAGCGGGGTACAATGAGCAGTTCTTC

J: TRBJ2-3
size: -
V: TRBV15
D: TRBD2
length: 16
CDR3: CATSRLAGAFTDTQYF
DNA: TGTGCCACCAGCAGACTAGCGGGGGCCTTCACAGATACGCAGTATTTT

J: TRBJ1-6
size: -
V: TRBV18
D: TRBD1
length: 15
CDR3: CASSPRTGEGSPLHF
DNA: TGTGCCAGCTCACCAAGGACAGGGGAGGGGTCACCCCTCCACTTT

J: TRBJ2-7
size: -
V: TRBV7-2
D: -
length: 15
CDR3: CASSLGTASSYEQYF
DNA: TGTGCCAGCAGCTTAGGGACCGCGAGCTCCTACGAGCAGTACTTC

J: TRBJ1-1
size: -
V: TRBV5-1
D: -
length: 13
CDR3: CASSLGQNPEAFF
DNA: TGCGCCAGCAGCTTGGGTCAGAACCCTGAAGCTTTCTTT